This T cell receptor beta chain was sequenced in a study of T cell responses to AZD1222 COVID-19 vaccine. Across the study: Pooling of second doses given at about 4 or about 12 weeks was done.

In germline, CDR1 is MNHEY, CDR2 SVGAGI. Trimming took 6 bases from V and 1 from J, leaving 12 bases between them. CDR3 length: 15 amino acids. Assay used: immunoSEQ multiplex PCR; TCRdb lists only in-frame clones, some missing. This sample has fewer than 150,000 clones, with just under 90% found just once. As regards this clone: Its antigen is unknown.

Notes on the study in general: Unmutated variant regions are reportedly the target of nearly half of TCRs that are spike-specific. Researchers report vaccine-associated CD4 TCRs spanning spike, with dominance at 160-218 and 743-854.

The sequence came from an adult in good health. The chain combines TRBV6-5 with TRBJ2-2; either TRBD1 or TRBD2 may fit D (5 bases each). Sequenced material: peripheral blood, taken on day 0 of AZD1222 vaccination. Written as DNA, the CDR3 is TGTGCCAGCAGAATAGGGACGGGGAACACCGGGGAGCTGTTTTTT. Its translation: CASRIGTGNTGELFF.